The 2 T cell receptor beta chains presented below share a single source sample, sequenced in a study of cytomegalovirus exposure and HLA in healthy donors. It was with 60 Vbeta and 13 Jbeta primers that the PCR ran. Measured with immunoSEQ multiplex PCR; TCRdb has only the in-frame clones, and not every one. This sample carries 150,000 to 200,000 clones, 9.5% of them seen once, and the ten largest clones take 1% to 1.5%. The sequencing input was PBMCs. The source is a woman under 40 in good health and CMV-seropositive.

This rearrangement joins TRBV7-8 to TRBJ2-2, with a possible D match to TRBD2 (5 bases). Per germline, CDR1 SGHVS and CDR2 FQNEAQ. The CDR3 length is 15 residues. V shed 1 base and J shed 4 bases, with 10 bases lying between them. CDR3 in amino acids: CASSLVGGSTGELFF. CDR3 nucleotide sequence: TGTGCCAGCAGCTTAGTGGGTGGGAGCACCGGGGAGCTGTTTTTT.

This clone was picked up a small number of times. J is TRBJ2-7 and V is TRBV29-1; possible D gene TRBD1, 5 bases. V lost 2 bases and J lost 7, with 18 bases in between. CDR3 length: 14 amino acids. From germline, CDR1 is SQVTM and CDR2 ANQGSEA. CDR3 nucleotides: TGCAGCGTTGAAAGGCAGGGTCAATCGCGGGAGCAGTACTTC. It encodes CSVERQGQSREQYF.